The present entry profiles one T cell receptor beta chain with its context. Germline CDR1 reads MNHEY; CDR2 reads SVGAGI. V was cut by 0 bases and J by 10 bases, with 14 bases left in between. The length of the CDR3 is 14 residues. The data stem from a study of shared clonotypes between healthy human individuals. Across the whole study: Donor composition was a couple of women and a few men, aged 18 to 49.

This table comes from immunoSEQ multiplex PCR, and its TCRdb copy is limited to in-frame clones, with some not included. The table records 850,000 to 1,200,000 clones, around 76% of them present only once. The sequence was collected from a man aged 18 to 30 in good health. The sequencing sample was made of memory CD4+ T cells sorted from blood. Indicated subset: CD45RA-negative fraction. The genes are TRBV6-5 and TRBJ2-3, with D unclear. CDR3 in amino acids: CASSYSTLGSAQYF. The CDR3 DNA is TGTGCCAGCAGTTACTCGACGTTGGGATCGGCGCAGTATTTT.